This TCR beta chain was found in a study of blood T cell repertoires in COVID-19. For the study at large: The origin of the acute and convalescent COVID-19 samples was the United States, Italy and Spain. The analysed material was cDNA or gDNA that came from T cells, B-cell-depleted T cells, or PBMCs.

This clone occurred a few times. Trimming removed 3 bases from V and 4 bases from J, with 12 bases in between. The V gene's germline CDR1 is SGHDN and CDR2 FVKESK. The CDR3 is 14 residues long. Authors' data handling: Scientists estimated how many nucleated cells there were by amplifying reference gene primers. Clones were sequenced by immunoSEQ multiplex PCR, and TCRdb holds only the in-frame ones, with some missing. V and J calls and clone size are copied from that table; D and trimming were computed from the DNA. The sample contains approximately 50,000 clones, 90% of which appear only once. V and J are TRBV14 and TRBJ1-2, with a tentative D call TRBD1 (6 bases). The sequencing input was peripheral blood. This TCR was sampled from a human donor in a cohort sampled during active COVID-19. DNA of the CDR3: TGTGCCAGCAGCCAGCAAACAGGGAGCTATGGCTACACCTTC. This gives the protein CASSQQTGSYGYTF.